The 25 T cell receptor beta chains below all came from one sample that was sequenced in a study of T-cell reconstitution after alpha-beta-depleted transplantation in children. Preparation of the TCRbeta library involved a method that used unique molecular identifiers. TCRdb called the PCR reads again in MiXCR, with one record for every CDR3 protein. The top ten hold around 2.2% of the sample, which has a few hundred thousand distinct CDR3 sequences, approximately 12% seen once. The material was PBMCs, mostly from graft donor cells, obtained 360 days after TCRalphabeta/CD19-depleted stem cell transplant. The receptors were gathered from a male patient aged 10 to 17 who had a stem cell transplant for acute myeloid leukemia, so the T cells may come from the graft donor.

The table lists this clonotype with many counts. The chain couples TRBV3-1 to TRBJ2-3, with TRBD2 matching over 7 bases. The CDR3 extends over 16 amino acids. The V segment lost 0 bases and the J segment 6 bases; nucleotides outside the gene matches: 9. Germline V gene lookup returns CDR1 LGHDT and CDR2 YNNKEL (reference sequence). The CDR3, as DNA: TGTGCCAGCAGCCAAGAGTGGCGGGAGCGCTTTGATACGCAGTATTTT. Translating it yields CASSQEWRERFDTQYF.

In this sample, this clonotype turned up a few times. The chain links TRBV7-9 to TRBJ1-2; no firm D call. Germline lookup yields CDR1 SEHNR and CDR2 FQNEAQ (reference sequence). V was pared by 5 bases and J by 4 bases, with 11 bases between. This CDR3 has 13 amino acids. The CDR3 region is CASSRGWGYGYTF. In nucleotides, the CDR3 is TGTGCCAGCAGCCGCGGTTGGGGCTATGGCTACACCTTC.

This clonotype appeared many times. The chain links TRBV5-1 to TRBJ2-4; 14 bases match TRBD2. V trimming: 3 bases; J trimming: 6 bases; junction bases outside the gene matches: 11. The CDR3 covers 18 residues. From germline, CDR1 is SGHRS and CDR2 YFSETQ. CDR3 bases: TGCGCCAGCAGCTGGACCGGGACTAGCGGGAGTGGGGGAAACATTCAGTACTTC. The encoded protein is CASSWTGTSGSGGNIQYF.

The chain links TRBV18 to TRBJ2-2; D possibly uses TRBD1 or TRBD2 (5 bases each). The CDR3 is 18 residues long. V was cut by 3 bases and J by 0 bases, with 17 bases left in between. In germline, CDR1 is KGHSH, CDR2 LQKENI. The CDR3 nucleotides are TGTGCCAGCTCACCTCCGGGACCAAAAGTTACGAACACCGGGGAGCTGTTTTTT. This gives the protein CASSPPGPKVTNTGELFF.

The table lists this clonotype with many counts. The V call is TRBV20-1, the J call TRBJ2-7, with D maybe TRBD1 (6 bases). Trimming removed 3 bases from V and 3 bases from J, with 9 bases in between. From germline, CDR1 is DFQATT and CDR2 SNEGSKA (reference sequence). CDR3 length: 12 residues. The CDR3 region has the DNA TGCAGTGCTAGTGGCAGGGGCTACGAGCAGTACTTC. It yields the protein CSASGRGYEQYF.

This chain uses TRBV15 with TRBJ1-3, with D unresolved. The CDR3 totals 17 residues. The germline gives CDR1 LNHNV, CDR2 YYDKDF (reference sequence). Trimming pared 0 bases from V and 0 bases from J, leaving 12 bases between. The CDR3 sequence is CATSRDRALLSGNTIYF. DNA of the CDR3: TGTGCCACCAGCAGAGATAGGGCGCTACTCTCTGGAAACACCATATATTTT.

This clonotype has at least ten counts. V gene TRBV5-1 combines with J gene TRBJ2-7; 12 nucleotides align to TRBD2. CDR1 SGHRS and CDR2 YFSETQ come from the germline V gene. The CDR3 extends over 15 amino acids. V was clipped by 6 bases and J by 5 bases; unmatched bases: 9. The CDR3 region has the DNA TGCGCCAGCAACTCTCTAGCGGGAGGGCGGAACGAGCAGTACTTC. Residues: CASNSLAGGRNEQYF.

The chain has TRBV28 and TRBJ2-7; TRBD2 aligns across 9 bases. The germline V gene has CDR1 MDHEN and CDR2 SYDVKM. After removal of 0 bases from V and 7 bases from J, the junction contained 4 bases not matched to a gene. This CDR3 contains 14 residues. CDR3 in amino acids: CASSLWKTSGEQYF. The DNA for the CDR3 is TGTGCCAGCAGTTTATGGAAAACTAGCGGGGAGCAGTACTTC.

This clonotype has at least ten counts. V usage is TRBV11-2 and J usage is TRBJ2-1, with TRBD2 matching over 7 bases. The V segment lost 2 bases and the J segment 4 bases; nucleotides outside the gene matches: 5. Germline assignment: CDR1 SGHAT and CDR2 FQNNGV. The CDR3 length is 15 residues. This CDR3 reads CASSLLRGSYNEQFF. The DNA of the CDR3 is TGTGCCAGCAGCTTACTGCGGGGGTCTTACAATGAGCAGTTCTTC.

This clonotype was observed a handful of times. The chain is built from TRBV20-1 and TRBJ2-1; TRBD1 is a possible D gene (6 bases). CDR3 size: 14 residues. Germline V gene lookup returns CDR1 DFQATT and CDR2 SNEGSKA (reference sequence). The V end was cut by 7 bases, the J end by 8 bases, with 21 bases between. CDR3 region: CSGERGSARDEQFF. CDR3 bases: TGCAGTGGGGAAAGGGGGAGCGCCCGGGATGAGCAGTTCTTC.

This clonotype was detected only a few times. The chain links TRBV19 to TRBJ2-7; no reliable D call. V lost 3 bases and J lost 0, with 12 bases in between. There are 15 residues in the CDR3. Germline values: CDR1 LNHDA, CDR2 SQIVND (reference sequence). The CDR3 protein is CASSIAGASSYEQYF. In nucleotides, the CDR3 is TGTGCCAGTAGTATTGCCGGAGCTAGCTCCTACGAGCAGTACTTC.

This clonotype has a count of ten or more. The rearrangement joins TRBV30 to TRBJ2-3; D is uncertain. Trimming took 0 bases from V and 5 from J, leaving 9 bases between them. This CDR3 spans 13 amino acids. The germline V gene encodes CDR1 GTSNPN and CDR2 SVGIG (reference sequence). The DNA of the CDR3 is TGTGCCTGGAGTGTACTAAACATAGATACGCAGTATTTT. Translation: CAWSVLNIDTQYF.

CDR3 residues: CSVRRGSGANVLTF. The CDR3 DNA reads TGCAGCGTCAGGAGGGGCTCTGGGGCCAACGTCCTGACTTTC. The chain couples TRBV29-1 to TRBJ2-6, with TRBD2 as a possible D gene (6 bases). This CDR3 has 14 amino acids. V gave up 6 bases and J gave up 0 bases, with 9 bases separating them. Germline V gene sequence: CDR1 SQVTM, CDR2 ANQGSEA.

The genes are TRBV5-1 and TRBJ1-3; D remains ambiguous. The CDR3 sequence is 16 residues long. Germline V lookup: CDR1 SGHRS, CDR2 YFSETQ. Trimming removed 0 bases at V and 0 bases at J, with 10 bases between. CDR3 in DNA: TGCGCCAGCAGCTTGGGAGGACCGATCTCTGGAAACACCATATATTTT. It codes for CASSLGGPISGNTIYF.

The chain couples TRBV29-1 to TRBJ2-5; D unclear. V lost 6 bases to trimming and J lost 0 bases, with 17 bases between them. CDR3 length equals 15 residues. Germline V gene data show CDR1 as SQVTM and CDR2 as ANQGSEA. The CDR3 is CSVIGPLRYQETQYF. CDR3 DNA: TGCAGCGTAATCGGCCCACTGCGGTACCAAGAGACCCAGTACTTC.

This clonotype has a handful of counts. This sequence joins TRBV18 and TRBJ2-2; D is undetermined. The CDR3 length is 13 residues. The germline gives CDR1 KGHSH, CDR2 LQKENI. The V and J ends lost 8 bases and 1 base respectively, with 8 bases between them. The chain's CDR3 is CASPLGNTGELFF. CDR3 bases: TGTGCCAGCCCTCTGGGGAACACCGGGGAGCTGTTTTTT.

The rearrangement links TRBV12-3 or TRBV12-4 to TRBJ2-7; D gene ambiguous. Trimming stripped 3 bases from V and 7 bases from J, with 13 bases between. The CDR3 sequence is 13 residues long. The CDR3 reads CASSFASLGEQYF. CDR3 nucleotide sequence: TGTGCCAGCAGTTTCGCGTCTCTAGGGGAGCAGTACTTC.

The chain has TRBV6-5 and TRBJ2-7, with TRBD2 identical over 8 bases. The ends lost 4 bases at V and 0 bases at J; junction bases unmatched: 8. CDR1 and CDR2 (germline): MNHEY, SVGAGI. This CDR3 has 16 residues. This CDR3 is CASSLQELAASYEQYF. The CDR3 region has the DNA TGTGCCAGCAGTTTACAGGAACTAGCGGCCTCCTACGAGCAGTACTTC.

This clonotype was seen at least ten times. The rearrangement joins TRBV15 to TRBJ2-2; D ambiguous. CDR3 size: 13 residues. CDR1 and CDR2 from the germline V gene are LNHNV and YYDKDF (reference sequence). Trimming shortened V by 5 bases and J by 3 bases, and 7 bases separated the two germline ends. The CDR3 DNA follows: TGTGCCACCAGCCTAGAGTACACCGGGGAGCTGTTTTTT. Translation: CATSLEYTGELFF.

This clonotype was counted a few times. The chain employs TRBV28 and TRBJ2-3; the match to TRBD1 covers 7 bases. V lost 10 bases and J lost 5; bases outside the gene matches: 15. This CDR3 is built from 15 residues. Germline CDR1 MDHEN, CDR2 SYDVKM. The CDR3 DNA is TGTGCCACCGACGAGGGGGCGAGGGTCCAAGATACGCAGTATTTT. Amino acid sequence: CATDEGARVQDTQYF.

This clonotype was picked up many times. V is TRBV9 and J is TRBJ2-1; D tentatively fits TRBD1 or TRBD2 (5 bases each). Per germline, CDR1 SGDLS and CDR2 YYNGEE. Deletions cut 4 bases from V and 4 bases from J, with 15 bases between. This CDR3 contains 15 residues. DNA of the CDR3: TGTGCCAGCAGCCCCCTAGGGGAGTGGTACAATGAGCAGTTCTTC. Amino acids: CASSPLGEWYNEQFF.

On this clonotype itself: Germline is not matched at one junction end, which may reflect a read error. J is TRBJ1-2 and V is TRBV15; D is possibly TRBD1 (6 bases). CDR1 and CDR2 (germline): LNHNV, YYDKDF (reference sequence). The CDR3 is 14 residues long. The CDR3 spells CATSGDRWSYGYTF. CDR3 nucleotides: TGTGCCACCAGCGGAGACAGGTGGAGCTATGGCTACACCTTC.

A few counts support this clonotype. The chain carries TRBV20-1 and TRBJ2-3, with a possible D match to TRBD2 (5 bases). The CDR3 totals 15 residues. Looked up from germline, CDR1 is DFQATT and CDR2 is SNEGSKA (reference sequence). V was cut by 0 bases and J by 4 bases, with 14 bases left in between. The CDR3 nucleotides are TGCAGTGCTAGAGATCGGGCGGGTCTCCCAGATACGCAGTATTTT. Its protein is CSARDRAGLPDTQYF.

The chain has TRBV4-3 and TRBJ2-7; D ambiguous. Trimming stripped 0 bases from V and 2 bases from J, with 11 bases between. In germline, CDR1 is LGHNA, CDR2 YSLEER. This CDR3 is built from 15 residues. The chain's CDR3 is CASSQEWLAPYEQYF. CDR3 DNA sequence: TGCGCCAGCAGCCAAGAGTGGCTGGCACCCTACGAGCAGTACTTC.

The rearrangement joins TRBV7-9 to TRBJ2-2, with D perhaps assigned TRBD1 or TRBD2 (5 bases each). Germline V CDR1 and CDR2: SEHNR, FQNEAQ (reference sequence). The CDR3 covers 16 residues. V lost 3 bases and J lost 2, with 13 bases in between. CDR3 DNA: TGTGCCAGCAGCTTGAGGGGCGGCCTCAACACCGGGGAGCTGTTTTTT. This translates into CASSLRGGLNTGELFF.